This T cell receptor beta chain was retrieved from a study of PD-1 blockade in mismatch repair-deficient tumors. Turning to the study itself: All were previously treated, progressing patients with about 12 mismatch repair-deficient cancer types. Findings and caveats of the study: Rapid post-treatment expansion, then contraction, generally preceding radiologic response, marked tumor-resident clones.

TCRdb's copy holds only in-frame clones and misses some; the assay was immunoSEQ multiplex PCR. The data contain fewer than 18,000 clones, around 80% of them singletons. Time point denoted: roughly eleven-day in vitro stimulation with candidate neoantigen peptide 5. PCR or immunohistochemistry showed mismatch repair deficiency in every enrolled patient. About 7 ELISpot-reactive neoantigen peptides each drove a 10-day in vitro stimulation. The count of this clone is one. Its antigen is as yet unknown. The CDR3 runs to 14 residues. With 8 bases clipped from V and 5 bases from J, the junction kept 11 bases outside the gene matches. Per the germline V gene, CDR1 is SNHLY and CDR2 is FYNNEI.

The receptor comes from an adult with mismatch repair-deficient cancer. The sequences come from cells cultured in vitro, collected from a patient treated with pembrolizumab. V gene TRBV2 combines with J gene TRBJ2-7, with 8 bases identical to TRBD1. The CDR3 bases are TGTGCCAGCCGCGGACAGGGAAGTTTCGACGAGCAGTACTTC. It specifies CASRGQGSFDEQYF.